Below are 6 T cell receptor beta chains sequenced from a single sample in a study of Graves' ophthalmopathy and Graves' hyperthyroidism. As the template, RNA transcripts were used to amplify TCR beta CDR3 regions. RT-PCR was first run with HTBI primers, then multiplex PCR in a second round. A single record per CDR3 protein comes from TCRdb applying MiXCR to the multiplex PCR reads. The sample has around 36,000 distinct CDR3 sequences, around half seen once. Input material: peripheral blood. The receptors derive from an adult woman with stable Graves' hyperthyroidism.

The CDR3 nucleotides are TGTGCCAGCAGTGATGGGTTGGGACAGGCGGCGCAGGAGACCCAGTACTTC. As protein: CASSDGLGQAAQETQYF. The gene calls are TRBV2 and TRBJ2-5; 8 bases line up with TRBD1. The CDR3 length is 17 residues. V dropped 3 bases and J dropped 5; count of bases not matched to a gene: 14. Per germline, CDR1 SNHLY and CDR2 FYNNEI.

This clonotype was observed at least ten times. This CDR3 is CASSYLHSSGELFF. For the CDR3, the DNA is TGTGCCAGCAGTTACCTCCACAGTTCCGGGGAGCTGTTTTTT. This rearrangement joins TRBV6-2 or TRBV6-3 to TRBJ2-2; D gene uncertain. From germline, CDR1 is MNHEY and CDR2 SVGEGT. CDR3 size: 14 residues. V lost 2 bases to trimming and J lost 6 bases, with 10 bases between them.

This clonotype came up many times. The chain couples TRBV6-6 to TRBJ2-7; TRBD1 matches 7 bases. This CDR3 is 16 amino acids long. Trimming removed 0 bases from V and 0 bases from J; junction bases left unmatched: 5. Germline CDR1 reads MNHNY; CDR2 reads SVGAGI (reference sequence). CDR3 sequence (DNA): TGTGCCAGCAGTTACTCGGGGCAGGGGGTCTCCTACGAGCAGTACTTC. This gives the protein CASSYSGQGVSYEQYF.

The chain links TRBV7-8 to TRBJ2-7, with TRBD1 matching 8 bases. With 5 bases clipped from V and 2 bases from J, the junction kept 8 bases outside the gene matches. This CDR3 spans 15 amino acids. CDR1 SGHVS and CDR2 FQNEAQ come from the germline V gene. The CDR3 DNA follows: TGTGCCAGCAGCCGCGTCCCGGACAGGGCCTACGAGCAGTACTTC. Protein: CASSRVPDRAYEQYF.

V gene TRBV25-1 combines with J gene TRBJ2-7, with 13 positions matching TRBD2. The germline V gene encodes CDR1 MGHDK and CDR2 SYGVNS. The CDR3 is 16 amino acids. With 5 bases clipped from V and 6 bases from J, the junction kept 10 bases outside the gene matches. CDR3 DNA: TGTGCCAGCAGTCCACCCGGACTAGCGGGAGTGGGCGAGCAGTACTTC. This encodes CASSPPGLAGVGEQYF.

In this sample, this clonotype turned up a few times. The V call is TRBV9, the J call TRBJ2-7; 8 positions agree with TRBD1. Germline V gene sequence: CDR1 SGDLS, CDR2 YYNGEE. The CDR3 is 13 amino acids. Losses at the gene ends were 0 bases for V and 5 bases for J; bases not matched to a gene: 1. CDR3 protein: CASSVGTGHEQYF. DNA of the CDR3: TGTGCCAGCAGCGTAGGGACAGGGCACGAGCAGTACTTC.